The 2 T cell receptor beta chains presented below share a single source sample, sequenced in a study of cytomegalovirus exposure and HLA in healthy donors. Libraries were prepared by immunoSEQ multiplex PCR; TCRdb keeps only in-frame clonotypes and omits some of them. The sample has around 350,000 clones, 80% to 90% seen once. Sequencing used PBMCs. The receptor set was obtained from a young woman in good health and CMV-seronegative.

This clone was detected only once. J is TRBJ1-2 and V is TRBV15; 10 bases line up with TRBD1. Germline trimming cut 3 bases from V and 4 bases from J; bases unmatched to any gene: 5. The CDR3 loop spans 15 amino acids. Germline values: CDR1 LNHNV, CDR2 YYDKDF (reference sequence). The chain's CDR3 is CATSRMGQGTYGYTF. CDR3 DNA: TGTGCCACCAGCAGGATGGGACAGGGGACCTATGGCTACACCTTC. The full variable domain, rest sourced from reference TRBV15 and TRBJ1-2, is DAMVIQNPRYQVTQFGKPVTLSCSQTLNHNVMYWYQQKSSQAPKLLFHYYDKDFNNEADTPDNFQSRRPNTSFCFLDIRSPGLGDTAMYLCATSRMGQGTYGYTFGSGTRLTVV.

This clone was detected many times. The V call is TRBV20-1, the J call TRBJ1-1, with D unresolved. The CDR3 contains 11 residues. Trimming took off 0 bases at V and 11 bases at J, with 10 bases between the two ends. Germline CDR1 is DFQATT and CDR2 is SNEGSKA (reference sequence). This CDR3 is CSAREESGAFF. The CDR3 nucleotides are TGCAGTGCTAGAGAGGAGTCCGGGGCTTTCTTT.